This TCR beta chain is from a study of cytomegalovirus exposure and HLA in healthy donors. Study-wide context: The Caucasian-associated ancestry cluster held around 81% of some 420 genotyped donors.

CDR3 length: 15 amino acids. V trimming: 2 bases; J trimming: 2 bases; junction bases outside the gene matches: 6. CDR1 is SNHLY, CDR2 FYNNEI, per germline. Comment on this clone: Antigen specificity is unknown.

The primer mix had 60 Vbeta and 13 Jbeta primers. The data were produced by immunoSEQ multiplex PCR, yet TCRdb's version contains in-frame clones alone and is incomplete. This sample has about 65,000 clones, with 62% found just once. Findings and caveats of the study: In a later analysis, HLA-associated TCR beta chains were more clonally expanded than equally common others. A later analysis reportedly found that, within productive TCRs, an Asian-associated ancestry cluster had fewer N-insertions than the mean observed across the approximately 700 donors.

The sequence was obtained from a man aged 25-40 years in good health and CMV-seronegative. The sequenced material came from PBMCs. The chain joins TRBV2 to TRBJ2-7; 7 nucleotides line up with TRBD1. The CDR3 bases are TGTGCCAGCAGTGAACGAGACAGGGCAACCTACGAGCAGTACTTC. It yields the protein CASSERDRATYEQYF.